A single sample gave rise to the 27 T cell receptor beta chains below, sequenced in a study of vaccination effects on CD4 cells after COVID-19. No antigen is known for these receptors. Sequencing used immunoSEQ multiplex PCR; TCRdb keeps in-frame clones, though not all of them. This sample yields 43,000 or so clones, of which roughly three quarters are seen a single time; 7% belongs to the top ten. Investigators separated out CD4+ T cells once 10 days of culture had passed. Participants got two doses of BNT162b2 or mRNA-1273 vaccine. The source was CD4+ T cells from PBMCs cultured without peptide, collected after COVID-19 vaccination. The origin of the receptors is a human donor who received a COVID-19 vaccine.

The chain couples TRBV29-1 to TRBJ1-5; 7 nucleotides align to TRBD1. The CDR3 spans 14 residues. The V and J ends lost 6 bases and 0 bases, in that order; junction bases with no gene match: 5. The V gene's germline CDR1 is SQVTM and CDR2 ANQGSEA. CDR3 in DNA: TGCAGCGTCGCCGGGACAGATAGCAATCAGCCCCAGCATTTT. Amino acid sequence: CSVAGTDSNQPQHF.

CDR3 nucleotides: TGCAGTGCTAGGTCCGGGAGGGTAGAGTACTTC. It is translated as CSARSGRVEYF. V gene TRBV20-1 combines with J gene TRBJ2-4, with TRBD2 identical over 8 bases. Germline CDR1 is DFQATT and CDR2 is SNEGSKA (reference sequence). Trimming took 3 bases from V and 14 from J; bases not matched to a gene: 6. The CDR3 sequence is 11 residues long.

The rearrangement links TRBV5-1 to TRBJ1-4, with a weak D call TRBD1 (6 bases). From germline, CDR1 is SGHRS and CDR2 YFSETQ. Trimming shortened V by 2 bases and J by 4 bases, and 12 bases separated the two germline ends. The CDR3 totals 15 residues. CDR3: CASSLQGVRNEKLFF. The CDR3 DNA sequence: TGCGCCAGCAGCTTACAGGGAGTTCGTAATGAAAAACTGTTTTTT.

The chain joins TRBV12-5 to TRBJ2-2; no clear D gene. V lost 5 bases and J lost 6, with 13 bases in between. Germline V lookup: CDR1 LGHNT, CDR2 FRNRAP. CDR3 length equals 14 residues. CDR3 protein: CASGNRPLAGELFF. In DNA form, the CDR3 reads TGTGCTAGTGGTAACAGACCGTTAGCCGGGGAGCTGTTTTTT.

This clone has a handful of counts. The chain recombines TRBV18 with TRBJ2-7, with D possibly being TRBD2 (6 bases). The germline V and J ends were trimmed by 3 bases and 5 bases, with 14 bases remaining between them. CDR3 size: 14 residues. Germline values: CDR1 KGHSH, CDR2 LQKENI. The CDR3 is CASSPRRDGNEQYF. CDR3 DNA: TGTGCCAGCTCACCTAGGCGGGATGGCAACGAGCAGTACTTC.

This rearrangement joins TRBV6-5 to TRBJ2-7, with TRBD2 identical over 9 bases. The CDR3 spans 15 residues. Germline V gene data show CDR1 as MNHEY and CDR2 as SVGAGI. Trimming at V came to 5 bases and at J to 4 bases, leaving 9 bases not matched to a gene. Here the CDR3 reads CASSLERGVRYEQYF. The CDR3 DNA sequence: TGTGCCAGCAGTCTCGAGCGGGGGGTCAGGTACGAGCAGTACTTC.

This clone came up once. The J gene is TRBJ2-5, the V gene TRBV29-1; TRBD2 matches at 9 bases. Looked up from germline, CDR1 is SQVTM and CDR2 is ANQGSEA. J was trimmed by 1 base and V by 5 bases; bases with no gene match: 5. CDR3 length: 14 residues. The CDR3 region is CSVSLAGLQETQYF. The CDR3 nucleotides read TGCAGCGTTTCCCTAGCGGGGCTCCAAGAGACCCAGTACTTC.

CDR3 protein: CASSGDRSEQYF. As DNA, the CDR3 is TGTGCCAGTAGTGGCGACAGGTCCGAGCAGTACTTC. The chain joins TRBV19 to TRBJ2-7, with D possibly matching TRBD1 (6 bases). The CDR3 runs 12 residues. CDR1 and CDR2 from the germline V gene are LNHDA and SQIVND (reference sequence). Trimming shortened V by 5 bases and J by 6 bases, and 11 bases separated the two germline ends.

The chain employs TRBV23-1 and TRBJ2-1, with 11 bases identical to TRBD2. TRBV23-1 is annotated as an ORF whose role is uncertain. J lost 0 bases, V lost 0 bases, and 10 bases had no gene match. This CDR3 comprises 20 residues. This CDR3 reads CASSQSRLAGPQSSYNEQFF. In DNA, the CDR3 is TGCGCCAGCAGTCAATCTCGACTAGCGGGACCCCAAAGCTCCTACAATGAGCAGTTCTTC.

V is TRBV19 and J is TRBJ2-5; 9 bases are shared with TRBD1. The junction had 6 bases not matched to a gene; V was cut back by 5 bases and J by 2 bases. The CDR3 runs to 15 residues. The V gene's germline CDR1 is LNHDA and CDR2 SQIVND (reference sequence). Here the CDR3 DNA reads TGTGCCAGTAGTCTACAGGGGGCGCTTCAAGAGACCCAGTACTTC. Its translation: CASSLQGALQETQYF.

The chain recombines TRBV6-5 with TRBJ2-1; 12 bases map to TRBD1. With V trimmed by 8 bases and J by 9 bases, 8 bases remained unmatched. The germline V gene encodes CDR1 MNHEY and CDR2 SVGAGI. CDR3 length: 14 residues. This chain's CDR3 is CASSRDRGLGEQFF. The CDR3 DNA reads as TGTGCCAGCTCCCGGGACAGGGGGCTGGGTGAGCAGTTCTTC.

This clone appeared a few times. As DNA, the CDR3 is TGCGCCAGCACGACCCCGGGCACAGATACGCAGTATTTT. Residues: CASTTPGTDTQYF. The chain couples TRBV4-1 to TRBJ2-3; no firm D call. V was cut by 7 bases and J by 1 base, with 9 bases left in between. In germline, CDR1 is MGHRA, CDR2 YSYEKL. This CDR3 contains 13 residues.

The rearrangement links TRBV6-5 to TRBJ1-5; D might be TRBD1 (6 bases). The CDR3 length is 14 residues. The germline gives CDR1 MNHEY, CDR2 SVGAGI. V gave up 5 bases and J gave up 5 bases, with 13 bases separating them. CDR3 protein: CASSTQGGDQPQHF. CDR3 nucleotide sequence: TGTGCCAGCAGTACCCAAGGGGGGGATCAGCCCCAGCATTTT.

This clone was counted a few times. At one of its ends the junction is not consistent with the germline gene, which may arise from a read error. The genes are TRBV29-1 and TRBJ1-2; no definite D call. The CDR3 runs to 8 residues. Per the germline V gene, CDR1 is SQVTM and CDR2 is ANQGSEA. CDR3 region: CSVGGRAF. The CDR3 nucleotides are TGCAGCGTAGGTGGACGTGCCTTC. The whole variable domain, remainder taken from reference TRBV29-1 and TRBJ1-2, is SAVISQKPSRDICQRGTSLTIQCQVDSQVTMMFWYRQQPGQSLTLIATANQGSEATYESGFVIDKFPISRPNLTFSTLTVSNMSPEDSSIYLCSVGGRAFGSGTRLTVV.

The CDR3 spells CAWSASYEQYF. In nucleotides, the CDR3 is TGTGCCTGGAGCGCCAGCTACGAGCAGTACTTC. The chain carries TRBV30 and TRBJ2-7; D is undetermined. V shed 3 bases and J shed 3 bases, with 6 bases lying between them. In germline, CDR1 is GTSNPN, CDR2 SVGIG (reference sequence). The CDR3 has 11 residues.

The chain recombines TRBV12-5 with TRBJ1-1; D is ambiguous. This CDR3 spans 16 amino acids. With 0 bases removed from V and 4 bases from J, the gap between germline ends came to 15 bases. Germline loops: CDR1 LGHNT, CDR2 FRNRAP. The CDR3, as DNA: TGTGCTAGTGGTTTGGTCTTAGATGGTCACGGCACTGAAGCTTTCTTT. Translated, it gives CASGLVLDGHGTEAFF. Variable domain in full (rest from reference TRBV12-5 and TRBJ1-1): DARVTQTPRHKVTEMGQEVTMRCQPILGHNTVFWYRQTMMQGLELLAYFRNRAPLDDSGMPKDRFSAEMPDATLATLKIQPSEPRDSAVYFCASGLVLDGHGTEAFFGQGTRLTVV.

The chain joins TRBV5-5 to TRBJ2-2; 11 bases fit TRBD2. Germline lookup yields CDR1 SGHKS and CDR2 YYEKEE (reference sequence). With 10 bases clipped from V and 1 base from J, the junction kept 3 bases outside the gene matches. The CDR3 covers 14 residues. CDR3 in DNA: TGTGCCTACGGGACTAGCGGGAACACCGGGGAGCTGTTTTTT. As protein: CAYGTSGNTGELFF.

The J gene is TRBJ1-5, the V gene TRBV5-8; a weak D match, TRBD1 (5 bases). The length of the CDR3 is 18 residues. The germline V gene has CDR1 SGHTS and CDR2 YDEGEE. The V end was cut by 2 bases, the J end by 1 base, with 19 bases between. This CDR3 is CASSFNRQFLISNQPQHF. The CDR3 region has the DNA TGTGCCAGCAGCTTTAACCGACAGTTTCTTATAAGCAATCAGCCCCAGCATTTT. Using reference TRBV5-8 and TRBJ1-5 for the parts outside the CDR3, the full variable domain is EAGVTQSPTHLIKTRGQQATLRCSPISGHTSVYWYQQALGLGLQFLLWYDEGEERNRGNFPPRFSGRQFPNYSSELNVNALELEDSALYLCASSFNRQFLISNQPQHFGDGTRLSIL.

This chain uses TRBV7-9 with TRBJ2-5; 7 bases map to TRBD2. The CDR3 loop spans 15 amino acids. Germline CDR1 is SEHNR and CDR2 is FQNEAQ (reference sequence). Trimming took 6 bases from V and 1 from J; bases not matched to a gene: 8. The CDR3 here is CASRGGSGFQETQYF. DNA of the CDR3: TGTGCCAGCAGGGGGGGGAGCGGGTTCCAAGAGACCCAGTACTTC.

V usage is TRBV5-1 and J usage is TRBJ2-3; D not certain. From germline, CDR1 is SGHRS and CDR2 YFSETQ. This CDR3 contains 13 residues. V lost 2 bases, J lost 3 bases, and 7 bases lay in between. This chain's CDR3 is CASSFQVTDTQYF. CDR3 sequence (DNA): TGCGCCAGCAGCTTCCAGGTTACAGATACGCAGTATTTT.

The gene calls are TRBV30 and TRBJ1-5, with D maybe TRBD1 (5 bases). The germline V gene has CDR1 GTSNPN and CDR2 SVGIG (reference sequence). The CDR3 covers 12 residues. V was trimmed by 5 bases and J by 7 bases, leaving 12 bases between them. The CDR3 is CAWGQGNQPQHF. The CDR3 nucleotides read TGTGCCTGGGGCCAGGGAAACCAGCCCCAGCATTTT.

The chain uses TRBV5-6 and TRBJ2-6, with D perhaps given as TRBD1 or TRBD2 (5 bases each). The CDR3 loop spans 15 amino acids. Trimming left V 5 bases short and J 2 bases short, with 11 bases between. Per germline, CDR1 SGHDT and CDR2 YYEEEE. CDR3 sequence reads: CASREVGAGANVLTF. The CDR3 bases are TGTGCCAGCAGGGAGGTAGGGGCTGGGGCCAACGTCCTGACTTTC.

This clone was picked up one time. The gene calls are TRBV12-3 or TRBV12-4 and TRBJ1-4; D gene uncertain. The V end lost 5 bases, the J end lost 5 bases, and 6 bases lay between the germline ends. CDR3 length: 12 residues. CDR3 loop: CASSSLNEKLFF. The CDR3 region has the DNA TGTGCCAGCAGTAGTCTAAATGAAAAACTGTTTTTT.

This clone showed up just a few times. The chain joins TRBV7-7 to TRBJ2-5; tentatively, D is TRBD1 (6 bases). CDR3 length: 15 amino acids. V lost 7 bases and J lost 1, with 16 bases in between. CDR1 is SSHAT, CDR2 FNYEAQ, per germline (reference sequence). Written as DNA, the CDR3 is TGTGCCAGCACAACGGGAAGGACAGCCCAAGAGACCCAGTACTTC. It translates to CASTTGRTAQETQYF. Looking up the rest from reference TRBV7-7 and TRBJ2-5 gives the full variable domain: GAGVSQSPRYKVTKRGQDVTLRCDPISSHATLYWYQQALGQGPEFLTYFNYEAQPDKSGLPSDRFSAERPEGSISTLTIQRTEQRDSAMYRCASTTGRTAQETQYFGPGTRLLVL.

This clone has just one count. V is TRBV3-1 (or the pseudogene TRBV3-2) and J is TRBJ2-3; 9 bases line up with TRBD2. The V gene's germline CDR1 is LGHDT and CDR2 YNNKEL (reference sequence). The CDR3 has 16 residues. J gave up 2 bases and V 1 base, and 4 bases lay outside the gene matches. The chain's CDR3 is CASSQAAGGHTDTQYF. The CDR3 coding sequence is TGTGCCAGCAGCCAAGCGGCGGGGGGGCACACAGATACGCAGTATTTT.

The genes are TRBV24-1 and TRBJ2-1; 7 bases fit TRBD1. V gave up 3 bases and J gave up 7 bases; unmatched junction bases: 8. Germline CDR1 KGHDR, CDR2 SFDVKD. CDR3 length: 15 amino acids. The CDR3 loop is CATSDRQGDRNEQFF. In nucleotides, the CDR3 is TGTGCCACCAGTGATCGACAGGGCGATAGGAATGAGCAGTTCTTC.

The genes are TRBV11-3 and TRBJ2-5; D is uncertain. V was cut by 3 bases and J by 2 bases, with 7 bases left in between. Per germline, CDR1 SGHNT and CDR2 YENEEA. CDR3 length: 13 residues. For the CDR3, the DNA is TGTGCCAGCAGCTTCACGGAACAAGAGACCCAGTACTTC. It encodes CASSFTEQETQYF. The variable domain in full, with the rest retrieved from reference TRBV11-3 and TRBJ2-5, is EAGVVQSPRYKIIEKKQPVAFWCNPISGHNTLYWYLQNLGQGPELLIRYENEEAVDDSQLPKDRFSAERLKGVDSTLKIQPAELGDSAVYLCASSFTEQETQYFGPGTRLLVL.